This T cell receptor (beta chain) was captured in a study of blood T cells in healthy people across ages. Combining a sample-barcoded 5' primer with a J-beta primer mix, a second PCR ran for 7 to 11 cycles. Each CDR3 protein is one row after TCRdb ran MiXCR on the 5' RACE reads. The sample carries 790,000 or so distinct CDR3 sequences, 35% to 50% recorded once. V shed 8 bases and J 5 bases; nucleotides not matched to a gene: 14. CDR3 length: 14 amino acids. The V gene's germline CDR1 is SQVTM and CDR2 ANQGSEA. The sequenced sample was blood. This rearrangement joins TRBV29-1 to TRBJ2-7; 8 bases fit TRBD1. This clonotype was sampled from a man at least 80 years old in good health. CDR3 sequence: CSPQGNRGYHEQYF. The CDR3 DNA is TGCAGCCCCCAGGGGAACAGGGGGTATCACGAGCAGTACTTC.